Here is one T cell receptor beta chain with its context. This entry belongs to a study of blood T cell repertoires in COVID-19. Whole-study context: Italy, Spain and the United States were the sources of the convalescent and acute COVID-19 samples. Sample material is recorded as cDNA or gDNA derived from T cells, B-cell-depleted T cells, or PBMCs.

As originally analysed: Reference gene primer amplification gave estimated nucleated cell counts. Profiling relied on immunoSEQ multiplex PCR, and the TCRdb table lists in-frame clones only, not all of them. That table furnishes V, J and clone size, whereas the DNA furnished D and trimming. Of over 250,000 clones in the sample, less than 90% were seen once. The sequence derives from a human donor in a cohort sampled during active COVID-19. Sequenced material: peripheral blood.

The CDR3 spells CATSDSGRYEQYF. The CDR3 nucleotides read TGTGCCACCAGCGACTCCGGCCGATACGAGCAGTACTTC. This sequence joins TRBV24-1 and TRBJ2-7; D uncertain. The V gene's germline CDR1 is KGHDR and CDR2 SFDVKD. V was cut by 7 bases and J by 4 bases, with 13 bases left in between. The CDR3 is made up of 13 amino acids.